This TCR beta chain appears in the sequencing data of a study of CD8 T cells in ankylosing spondylitis. This clonotype has a handful of counts. Its antigen is currently unknown. Via MiXCR, TCRdb re-called the 5' RACE reads, giving one row per CDR3 protein. The sample contains approximately 200,000 distinct CDR3 sequences, around 13% of which appear only once. Findings and limits, study-wide: Within matched ankylosing spondylitis synovial fluid, disease-linked clones were reportedly significantly enriched. For ankylosing spondylitis blood, a TCR beta motif of eight or nine highly homologous variants appeared characteristic. Clones linked with disease were CD8+ and fairly uncommon in the peripheral blood.

Germline CDR1 is LNHDA and CDR2 is SQIVND (reference sequence). V shed 6 bases and J 4 bases; nucleotides not matched to a gene: 5. CDR3 length: 13 residues. The specimen was blood, either unsorted or a sorted T cell fraction (not recorded which). This TCR was recovered from a male donor with ankylosing spondylitis or in good health (not recorded which). The chain carries TRBV19 and TRBJ1-1; 7 bases map to TRBD1. CDR3 DNA sequence: TGTGCCAGTAGAGAGGGGGCGGGCACTGAAGCTTTCTTT. Its protein product is CASREGAGTEAFF.